These 25 T cell receptor beta chains were all obtained from the same sample, sequenced in a study of control samples from healthy donors and cancer patients. Generated by immunoSEQ multiplex PCR, the TCRdb table keeps only in-frame clones and is missing some. Of roughly 130,000 clones listed, roughly 88% were seen once; the top ten hold approximately 3.2%. The source material was blood. The receptors were gathered from a man between 45 and 60 years old in good health.

The chain uses TRBV4-1 and TRBJ2-1; the D gene is possibly TRBD2 (6 bases). The CDR3 length is 15 residues. Trimming left V 4 bases short and J 4 bases short, with 14 bases between. The germline CDR1 and CDR2 sequences are MGHRA and YSYEKL. Here the CDR3 reads CASSRQGGDYNEQFF. The CDR3 coding sequence is TGCGCCAGCAGCCGGCAAGGAGGGGATTACAATGAGCAGTTCTTC.

The V and J genes are TRBV5-1 and TRBJ2-6, with 7 bases lining up with TRBD2. The V gene end was trimmed by 1 base and the J gene end by 0 bases; junction bases not matched to a gene: 7. Germline values: CDR1 SGHRS, CDR2 YFSETQ. The CDR3 runs 18 residues. The DNA for the CDR3 is TGCGCCAGCAGCTTGAGTCCAGCGGGGAGCTCTGGGGCCAACGTCCTGACTTTC. Translated, it gives CASSLSPAGSSGANVLTF.

This clone has a single count. The chain links TRBV5-5 to TRBJ1-6, with TRBD1 matching 8 bases. CDR1 and CDR2 (germline): SGHKS, YYEKEE (reference sequence). Unmatched junction bases numbered 12, after V lost 4 bases and J lost 9 bases. CDR3 length: 16 amino acids. This CDR3 is CASSTWTGNLGSPLHF. The CDR3 DNA reads TGTGCCAGCAGCACCTGGACAGGGAACCTAGGTTCACCCCTCCACTTT.

The chain recombines TRBV2 with TRBJ2-5; the match to TRBD1 covers 7 bases. This CDR3 spans 14 amino acids. V dropped 5 bases and J dropped 7; count of bases not matched to a gene: 10. Germline V gives CDR1 SNHLY, CDR2 FYNNEI. The CDR3 bases are TGTGCCAGCAGTAGAAGGACAGGCCCGTTGACCCAGTACTTC. Translated: CASSRRTGPLTQYF. Full variable domain (outside the CDR3, taken from reference TRBV2 and TRBJ2-5): EPEVTQTPSHQVTQMGQEVILRCVPISNHLYFYWYRQILGQKVEFLVSFYNNEISEKSEIFDDQFSVERPDGSNFTLKIRSTKLEDSAMYFCASSRRTGPLTQYFGPGTRLLVL.

This rearrangement joins TRBV7-9 to TRBJ2-2; D might be TRBD1 (6 bases). Trimming removed 1 base from V and 10 bases from J, with 13 bases in between. Germline lookup yields CDR1 SEHNR and CDR2 FQNEAQ (reference sequence). The CDR3 has 14 amino acids. The CDR3 loop is CASSLVRGHEELFF. DNA for the CDR3: TGTGCCAGCAGCTTAGTCAGGGGTCACGAGGAGCTGTTTTTT.

This clone was observed a single time. The V call is TRBV6-6, the J call TRBJ1-3; no clear D. The V end lost 7 bases, the J end lost 0 bases, and 10 bases lay between the germline ends. Per germline, CDR1 MNHNY and CDR2 SVGAGI (reference sequence). This CDR3 has 14 amino acids. The CDR3 sequence is CASISGPSGNTIYF. The DNA for the CDR3 is TGTGCCAGCATAAGCGGACCCTCTGGAAACACCATATATTTT.

The chain joins TRBV3-1 (or the pseudogene TRBV3-2) to TRBJ1-2; 9 nucleotides line up with TRBD1. V was clipped by 6 bases and J by 6 bases; unmatched bases: 5. Germline V gene lookup returns CDR1 LGHDT and CDR2 YNNKEL (reference sequence). The CDR3 loop spans 13 amino acids. CDR3 DNA: TGTGCCAGCAGTCGAACAGGGGGCGATGGCTACACCTTC. This sequence encodes CASSRTGGDGYTF.

The V gene is TRBV25-1, the J gene TRBJ2-3; D not certain. Trimming took off 3 bases at V and 4 bases at J, with 11 bases between the two ends. The CDR3 is 14 amino acids. Germline CDR1 is MGHDK and CDR2 is SYGVNS. CDR3 bases: TGTGCCAGCAGTGATTGGGCACAGTCAGATACGCAGTATTTT. This sequence encodes CASSDWAQSDTQYF.

CDR3 nucleotide sequence: TGCGCCAGCAGAGACCGGGATGGGACAATGTTGGGCACAGATACGCAGTATTTT. It specifies CASRDRDGTMLGTDTQYF. The chain uses TRBV5-1 and TRBJ2-3; possible D gene TRBD1, 6 bases. Germline V gene sequence: CDR1 SGHRS, CDR2 YFSETQ. This CDR3 is built from 18 residues. Trimming shortened V by 5 bases and J by 1 base, and 23 bases separated the two germline ends.

The chain uses TRBV19 and TRBJ2-1; D not certain. Germline V gene lookup returns CDR1 LNHDA and CDR2 SQIVND (reference sequence). CDR3 length: 13 amino acids. The V gene lost 2 bases and the J gene lost 1 base, with 3 bases spanning the gap. The DNA of the CDR3 is TGTGCCAGTAGTATATCTTCCTACAATGAGCAGTTCTTC. Protein: CASSISSYNEQFF.

The V and J genes are TRBV12-5 and TRBJ1-2; 9 positions match TRBD1. Losses at the gene ends were 7 bases for V and 6 bases for J; bases not matched to a gene: 12. This CDR3 has 15 amino acids. CDR1 is LGHNT, CDR2 FRNRAP, per germline. The CDR3 here is CASASGQGFGDGYTF. The CDR3 bases are TGTGCTAGTGCCTCGGGACAGGGCTTTGGTGATGGCTACACCTTC.

This sequence joins TRBV2 and TRBJ2-5; no definite D call. V dropped 6 bases and J dropped 5 bases, with 13 bases sitting between them. Germline V lookup: CDR1 SNHLY, CDR2 FYNNEI. The CDR3 length is 13 residues. Here the CDR3 reads CASRVWVRETQYF. The DNA of the CDR3 is TGTGCCAGCAGGGTCTGGGTTAGGGAGACCCAGTACTTC. Full variable domain (remainder filled in from reference TRBV2 and TRBJ2-5): EPEVTQTPSHQVTQMGQEVILRCVPISNHLYFYWYRQILGQKVEFLVSFYNNEISEKSEIFDDQFSVERPDGSNFTLKIRSTKLEDSAMYFCASRVWVRETQYFGPGTRLLVL.

The table lists this clone with a count of one. This chain joins TRBV19 and TRBJ1-2; 7 nucleotides line up with TRBD1. The ends lost 9 bases at V and 8 bases at J; junction bases unmatched: 12. The CDR3 covers 13 residues. Per the germline V gene, CDR1 is LNHDA and CDR2 is SQIVND (reference sequence). CDR3 in amino acids: CASYRTGLVGYTF. CDR3 DNA sequence: TGTGCCAGCTATCGGACAGGCTTGGTCGGCTACACCTTC. The full variable domain, in which reference TRBV19 and TRBJ1-2 provide the parts outside the CDR3, is DGGITQSPKYLFRKEGQNVTLSCEQNLNHDAMYWYRQDPGQGLRLIYYSQIVNDFQKGDIAEGYSVSREKKESFPLTVTSAQKNPTAFYLCASYRTGLVGYTFGSGTRLTVV.

The rearrangement uses TRBV7-2 and TRBJ2-3; 11 bases agree with TRBD2. The germline V gene has CDR1 SGHTA and CDR2 FQGNSA. The trim removed 5 bases at V and 3 bases at J, leaving 4 bases unmatched. The CDR3 is made up of 15 amino acids. CDR3 region: CASSQLAGGTDTQYF. The CDR3 DNA sequence: TGTGCCAGCAGCCAGCTAGCGGGGGGAACAGATACGCAGTATTTT.

V gene TRBV11-2 combines with J gene TRBJ1-3; no clear D. Between the trimmed V and J ends, which lost 5 bases and 2 bases, there was a span of 4 bases. CDR3 length: 12 amino acids. Germline CDR1 reads SGHAT; CDR2 reads FQNNGV. CDR3 sequence reads: CASSPTGNTIYF. The CDR3 bases are TGTGCCAGCAGCCCAACTGGAAACACCATATATTTT.

The V gene is TRBV7-9, the J gene TRBJ2-2; maybe TRBD1 (5 bases). Trimming shortened V by 0 bases and J by 0 bases, and 11 bases separated the two germline ends. Germline assignment: CDR1 SEHNR and CDR2 FQNEAQ (reference sequence). The CDR3 runs 17 residues. The CDR3 DNA reads as TGTGCCAGCAGCTTAGCTCTAAGACAGACGAACACCGGGGAGCTGTTTTTT. Translating gives CASSLALRQTNTGELFF.

The CDR3 nucleotides read TGCGCCAGCAGCTTCCGGGGAGAGAACACTGAAGCTTTCTTT. Its translation: CASSFRGENTEAFF. The rearrangement joins TRBV5-1 to TRBJ1-1; D is unclear. Germline loops: CDR1 SGHRS, CDR2 YFSETQ. The CDR3 has 14 residues. V dropped 2 bases and J dropped 1 base, with 9 bases sitting between them.

The CDR3 DNA is TGTGCCAGCAGCTTAGGAAGGGCCTACGAGCAGTACTTC. Translating gives CASSLGRAYEQYF. This rearrangement joins TRBV11-3 to TRBJ2-7; no clear D gene. The germline CDR1 and CDR2 sequences are SGHNT and YENEEA. The CDR3 spans 13 residues. Trimming took 1 base from V and 2 from J, leaving 6 bases between them.

This clone has only one observation. The V gene is TRBV2, the J gene TRBJ2-3, with TRBD2 as a possible D gene (5 bases). V was shortened by 8 bases and J by 2 bases, with 11 bases between the two germline ends. The CDR3 loop spans 13 amino acids. Germline CDR1 SNHLY, CDR2 FYNNEI. CDR3: CASAKRHTDTQYF. Written as DNA, the CDR3 is TGTGCCAGCGCAAAGCGGCACACAGATACGCAGTATTTT.

The chain links TRBV5-6 to TRBJ2-7; perhaps TRBD1 as D (6 bases). V gave up 0 bases and J gave up 1 base, with 14 bases separating them. The CDR3 is 16 residues long. Per germline, CDR1 SGHDT and CDR2 YYEEEE. CDR3 DNA: TGTGCCAGCAGCTTGGTCAGGGGCAGGGCGTCCTACGAGCAGTACTTC. It specifies CASSLVRGRASYEQYF.

This clone was seen once. V is TRBV10-3 and J is TRBJ2-7, with 7 positions matching TRBD1. The CDR3 runs to 14 residues. V was clipped by 10 bases and J by 4 bases; unmatched bases: 13. Germline V CDR1 and CDR2: ENHRY, SYGVKD. The CDR3 protein is CATQNPTGQYEQYF. The CDR3 coding sequence is TGTGCCACCCAGAACCCGACAGGGCAGTACGAGCAGTACTTC.

The gene calls are TRBV3-1 (or the pseudogene TRBV3-2) and TRBJ2-7; D not certain. Germline assignment: CDR1 LGHDT and CDR2 YNNKEL (reference sequence). This CDR3 has 13 amino acids. V lost 4 bases to trimming and J lost 3 bases, with 10 bases between them. CDR3: CASSRSVSYEQYF. The CDR3 DNA follows: TGTGCCAGCAGCCGAAGTGTGAGCTACGAGCAGTACTTC.

The J gene is TRBJ1-3, the V gene TRBV6-5; D call uncertain. The CDR3 is 15 amino acids. Germline CDR1 and CDR2: MNHEY and SVGAGI. V shed 6 bases and J shed 0 bases, with 12 bases lying between them. DNA for the CDR3: TGTGCCAGCAGAAAGACTGTCAGCTCTGGAAACACCATATATTTT. Protein product: CASRKTVSSGNTIYF.

The rearrangement joins TRBV7-3 to TRBJ1-1; 10 bases agree with TRBD1. Germline V CDR1 and CDR2: SGHTA, FQGTGA. Trimming at V came to 7 bases and at J to 2 bases, leaving 25 bases not matched to a gene. The CDR3 sequence is 21 residues long. The CDR3: CASTLFGQGVRVEVGNTEAFF. In nucleotides, the CDR3 is TGTGCCAGCACCCTCTTCGGACAGGGGGTCCGAGTGGAAGTAGGAAACACTGAAGCTTTCTTT.

V usage is TRBV28 and J usage is TRBJ2-7, with TRBD2 identical over 8 bases. The CDR3 covers 15 residues. The trim removed 2 bases at V and 3 bases at J, leaving 6 bases unmatched. CDR1 and CDR2 from the germline V gene are MDHEN and SYDVKM. The CDR3: CASSLPGRGGYEQYF. The CDR3 region has the DNA TGTGCCAGCAGTTTACCTGGCCGGGGGGGCTACGAGCAGTACTTC. Full variable domain (missing parts from reference TRBV28 and TRBJ2-7): DVKVTQSSRYLVKRTGEKVFLECVQDMDHENMFWYRQDPGLGLRLIYFSYDVKMKEKGDIPEGYSVSREKKERFSLILESASTNQTSMYLCASSLPGRGGYEQYFGPGTRLTVT.